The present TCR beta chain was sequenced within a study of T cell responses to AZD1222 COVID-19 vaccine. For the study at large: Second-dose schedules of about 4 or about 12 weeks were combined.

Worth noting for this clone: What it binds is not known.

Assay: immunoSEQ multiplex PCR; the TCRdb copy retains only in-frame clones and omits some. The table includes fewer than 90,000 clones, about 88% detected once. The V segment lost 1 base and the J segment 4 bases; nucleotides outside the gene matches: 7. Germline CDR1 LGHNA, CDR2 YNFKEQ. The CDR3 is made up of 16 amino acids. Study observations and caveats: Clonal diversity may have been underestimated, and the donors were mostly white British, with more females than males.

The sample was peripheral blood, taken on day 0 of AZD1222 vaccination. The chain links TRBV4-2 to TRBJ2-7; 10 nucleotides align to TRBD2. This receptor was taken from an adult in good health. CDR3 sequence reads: CASSQVGPAGGYEQYF. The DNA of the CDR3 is TGTGCCAGCAGCCAAGTTGGTCCAGCGGGAGGGTACGAGCAGTACTTC.